A single T cell receptor (beta chain) is shown here with its context. What it binds is not known. This CDR3 comprises 17 residues. The trim removed 3 bases at V and 2 bases at J, leaving 8 bases unmatched. Germline values: CDR1 SGDLS, CDR2 YYNGEE. This specimen belongs to a study of OX40 agonist ivuxolimab in advanced cancers. Study overall: Partial responses were achieved by three patients, of whom one had hepatocellular carcinoma and two had cutaneous melanoma.

Study-level points and caveats: At 0.1 to 3.0 mg/kg, clonal expansion of CD4+ and CD8+ blood T cells had occurred by week 6.

The data were produced by immunoSEQ multiplex PCR, yet TCRdb's version contains in-frame clones alone and is incomplete. The data show about 47,000 clones, 80% to 85% seen once. The source was CD4+ or CD8+ T cells sorted from blood, collected in a trial of the OX40 agonist ivuxolimab. This clonotype was sampled from an adult with an advanced solid tumor such as melanoma, head and neck, liver or kidney cancer. The chain joins TRBV9 to TRBJ2-5; TRBD1 matches 12 bases. CDR3 DNA sequence: TGTGCCAGCAGCGGATCCGGGACAGGGGGCACTCAAGAGACCCAGTACTTC. Protein: CASSGSGTGGTQETQYF.